This T cell receptor (beta chain) emerged from a study of shared clonotypes between healthy human individuals. Study results and caveats: It was the few donors that limited the genetic and exposure-history diversity represented.

Generated by immunoSEQ multiplex PCR, the TCRdb table keeps only in-frame clones and is missing some. The sample carries roughly 660,000 clones, 90% recorded once. The CDR3 is made up of 13 amino acids. V trimming: 8 bases; J trimming: 7 bases; junction bases outside the gene matches: 5. Germline CDR1 and CDR2: MDHEN and SYDVKM. A remark on this clone: Its antigen remains unknown.

This chain connects TRBV28 to TRBJ2-1; 10 nucleotides match TRBD2. The source is a man aged 18 to 30 in good health. Some clones in this sample may be carry-over from other donors' samples. Sequenced input: memory CD8+ T cells from PBMCs. Subset noted: CD45RO+ cells pooled with CCR7-negative TemRA cells. This chain's CDR3 is CASAPSGRNEQFF. The DNA for the CDR3 is TGTGCCAGCGCCCCTAGCGGGAGAAATGAGCAGTTCTTC.